These 18 T cell receptor beta chains share one sample of origin, sequenced in a study of shared clonotypes between healthy human individuals. The table came from immunoSEQ multiplex PCR; TCRdb's copy has only in-frame clones and leaves some out. The sample yields roughly 1,000,000 clones, around 82% seen once. Sequenced input: memory CD4+ T cells from PBMCs. Regarding subset: CD45RA-negative fraction. The source of these receptors is a man aged 18 to 30 in good health. Some clones in this sample may be carry-over from other donors' samples.

The chain uses TRBV7-2 and TRBJ2-1, with TRBD2 matching 9 bases. CDR1 is SGHTA and CDR2 is FQGNSA in the germline V gene. CDR3 length equals 18 residues. The ends lost 5 bases at V and 0 bases at J; junction bases unmatched: 11. The CDR3 bases are TGTGCCAGCAGCGTGAGAGCGCGGGAGGGCTTCTCCTACAATGAGCAGTTCTTC. Translation gives CASSVRAREGFSYNEQFF.

This clone has only one observation. This rearrangement joins TRBV19 to TRBJ1-1; perhaps TRBD1 as D (6 bases). Germline V lookup: CDR1 LNHDA, CDR2 SQIVND (reference sequence). The CDR3 loop spans 14 amino acids. The V and J ends lost 8 bases and 2 bases respectively, with 15 bases between them. CDR3: CASGEGTHNTEAFF. The CDR3 DNA reads as TGTGCCAGTGGGGAAGGGACACATAACACTGAAGCTTTCTTT. Filled out from reference TRBV19 and TRBJ1-1, the complete variable domain reads DGGITQSPKYLFRKEGQNVTLSCEQNLNHDAMYWYRQDPGQGLRLIYYSQIVNDFQKGDIAEGYSVSREKKESFPLTVTSAQKNPTAFYLCASGEGTHNTEAFFGQGTRLTVV.

The chain couples TRBV4-2 to TRBJ1-1; a weak D match, TRBD1 (5 bases). The CDR3 runs 16 residues. Trimming removed 2 bases from V and 0 bases from J, with 13 bases in between. Germline assignment: CDR1 LGHNA and CDR2 YNFKEQ. CDR3 sequence: CASSQFGGALNTEAFF. Written as DNA, the CDR3 is TGTGCCAGCAGCCAATTCGGAGGGGCGTTGAACACTGAAGCTTTCTTT.

V and J are TRBV11-3 and TRBJ1-1; TRBD1 agrees at 7 bases. Losses at the gene ends were 0 bases for V and 6 bases for J; bases not matched to a gene: 4. CDR1 and CDR2 from the germline V gene are SGHNT and YENEEA. The CDR3 spans 14 residues. The CDR3 region has the DNA TGTGCCAGCAGCTTAGATGGGGACAGTTCTGAAGCTTTCTTT. This sequence encodes CASSLDGDSSEAFF.

J is TRBJ2-1 and V is TRBV30; 15 bases align to TRBD2. Germline CDR1 and CDR2: GTSNPN and SVGIG (reference sequence). CDR3 length: 16 residues. V lost 3 bases, J lost 3 bases, and 3 bases stayed unmatched. The CDR3 region is CAWREGLAGGYNEQFF. The CDR3 region has the DNA TGTGCCTGGAGGGAGGGACTAGCGGGAGGCTACAATGAGCAGTTCTTC.

The table lists this clone with a count of one. The chain carries TRBV6-1 and TRBJ1-1; 8 nucleotides align to TRBD1. Germline V gene sequence: CDR1 MNHNS, CDR2 SASEGT. This CDR3 spans 14 amino acids. V was pared by 2 bases and J by 5 bases, with 4 bases of the junction left unmatched. The CDR3 sequence is CASSERQGRTEAFF. Here the CDR3 DNA reads TGTGCCAGCAGTGAACGACAGGGGAGAACTGAAGCTTTCTTT.

The chain joins TRBV5-1 to TRBJ2-7; no reliable D call. Germline assignment: CDR1 SGHRS and CDR2 YFSETQ. V lost 0 bases and J 3 bases, leaving 10 bases between the germline ends. There are 14 residues in the CDR3. CDR3 region: CASSLEPSNYEQYF. The CDR3 DNA reads TGCGCCAGCAGCTTGGAACCCTCAAACTACGAGCAGTACTTC.

Notes on this clone: The same CDR3 is also encoded by other DNA sequences in this sample. The chain links TRBV7-9 to TRBJ2-7; D gene uncertain. CDR3 length: 13 amino acids. Germline CDR1 is SEHNR and CDR2 is FQNEAQ (reference sequence). Trimming pared 1 base from V and 3 bases from J, leaving 7 bases between. CDR3 in amino acids: CASSLGASYEQYF. CDR3 DNA: TGTGCCAGCAGCTTAGGGGCTAGCTACGAGCAGTACTTC.

V usage is TRBV19 and J usage is TRBJ2-5; 7 positions match TRBD1. This CDR3 has 16 amino acids. In germline, CDR1 is LNHDA, CDR2 SQIVND (reference sequence). Trimming at V came to 6 bases and at J to 2 bases, leaving 12 bases not matched to a gene. In DNA, the CDR3 is TGTGCCAGTAGCCCCTTGGGGGAACAGGGGCAAGAGACCCAGTACTTC. This encodes CASSPLGEQGQETQYF. The full variable domain, in which reference TRBV19 and TRBJ2-5 provide the parts outside the CDR3, is DGGITQSPKYLFRKEGQNVTLSCEQNLNHDAMYWYRQDPGQGLRLIYYSQIVNDFQKGDIAEGYSVSREKKESFPLTVTSAQKNPTAFYLCASSPLGEQGQETQYFGPGTRLLVL.

This chain uses TRBV7-3 with TRBJ1-2; D is uncertain. Deletions cut 5 bases from V and 2 bases from J, with 12 bases between. Per germline, CDR1 SGHTA and CDR2 FQGTGA. The CDR3 totals 14 residues. The CDR3 coding sequence is TGTGCCAGCAGCCCGTCACCAGGAAACTATGGCTACACCTTC. This encodes CASSPSPGNYGYTF. The entire variable domain, with the rest obtained from reference TRBV7-3 and TRBJ1-2, is as follows: GAGVSQTPSNKVTEKGKYVELRCDPISGHTALYWYRQSLGQGPEFLIYFQGTGAADDSGLPNDRFFAVRPEGSVSTLKIQRTERGDSAVYLCASSPSPGNYGYTFGSGTRLTVV.

This clone was detected a few times. The CDR3 spells CASSQIMWVYGYTF. The CDR3 region has the DNA TGTGCCAGCAGTCAGATAATGTGGGTCTATGGCTACACCTTC. J is TRBJ1-2 and V is TRBV6-5; D call uncertain. The CDR3 sequence is 14 residues long. V dropped 5 bases and J dropped 4 bases, with 14 bases sitting between them. CDR1 and CDR2 (germline): MNHEY, SVGAGI.

The V call is TRBV5-1, the J call TRBJ2-2; the D is unclear. V was clipped by 4 bases and J by 0 bases, with 10 bases between them. This CDR3 is built from 15 residues. Germline CDR1 is SGHRS and CDR2 is YFSETQ. This CDR3 reads CASSRGPANTGELFF. The CDR3 DNA is TGCGCCAGCAGCCGTGGACCAGCGAACACCGGGGAGCTGTTTTTT.

The table lists this clone with a count of one. This chain uses TRBV4-1 with TRBJ2-7; either TRBD1 or TRBD2 may fit D (6 bases each). This CDR3 has 16 amino acids. Trimming pared 3 bases from V and 2 bases from J, leaving 17 bases between. The germline CDR1 and CDR2 sequences are MGHRA and YSYEKL. Written as DNA, the CDR3 is TGCGCCAGCAGCCAGAGAACGAGGCGGGACACCTACGAGCAGTACTTC. Translating it yields CASSQRTRRDTYEQYF.

In DNA form, the CDR3 reads TGTGCCAGCTCACCTACCGGGATCAGGAGCTCCTACGAGCAGTACTTC. It is translated as CASSPTGIRSSYEQYF. The V gene is TRBV18, the J gene TRBJ2-7, with a possible D match to TRBD2 (5 bases). Germline loops: CDR1 KGHSH, CDR2 LQKENI. Trimming stripped 3 bases from V and 0 bases from J, with 15 bases between. This CDR3 has 16 amino acids.

This chain connects TRBV21-1 to TRBJ1-1. TRBV21-1 is a pseudogene segment. The CDR3 loop spans 13 amino acids. The CDR3 protein is CASTPGGGTEAFF. The CDR3 coding sequence is TGTGCCAGCACCCCGGGCGGGGGCACTGAAGCTTTCTTT.

This clone was seen more than once but under ten times. This chain joins TRBV28 and TRBJ2-1; D not resolved. The CDR3 totals 15 residues. Trimming removed 5 bases from V and 8 bases from J, with 19 bases in between. Germline V gives CDR1 MDHEN, CDR2 SYDVKM. The CDR3: CASSPSRESGYEQFF. The CDR3 DNA reads as TGTGCCAGCAGTCCCTCCAGAGAGTCGGGCTATGAGCAGTTCTTC.

The chain couples TRBV19 to TRBJ2-1, with no clear D. Germline V gene data show CDR1 as LNHDA and CDR2 as SQIVND (reference sequence). This CDR3 contains 14 residues. Trimming took 0 bases from V and 4 from J, leaving 7 bases between them. CDR3 loop: CASSIDHGYNEQFF. CDR3 in DNA: TGTGCCAGTAGTATAGATCACGGTTACAATGAGCAGTTCTTC.

A few counts support this clone. This chain links TRBV7-2 with TRBJ2-7; a weak D match, TRBD2 (6 bases). Per germline, CDR1 SGHTA and CDR2 FQGNSA. The length of the CDR3 is 14 residues. Trimming left V 2 bases short and J 6 bases short, with 14 bases between. The CDR3 loop reads CASSLIGGSSEQYF. The CDR3 nucleotides are TGTGCCAGCAGCTTAATTGGAGGGAGCTCCGAGCAGTACTTC.